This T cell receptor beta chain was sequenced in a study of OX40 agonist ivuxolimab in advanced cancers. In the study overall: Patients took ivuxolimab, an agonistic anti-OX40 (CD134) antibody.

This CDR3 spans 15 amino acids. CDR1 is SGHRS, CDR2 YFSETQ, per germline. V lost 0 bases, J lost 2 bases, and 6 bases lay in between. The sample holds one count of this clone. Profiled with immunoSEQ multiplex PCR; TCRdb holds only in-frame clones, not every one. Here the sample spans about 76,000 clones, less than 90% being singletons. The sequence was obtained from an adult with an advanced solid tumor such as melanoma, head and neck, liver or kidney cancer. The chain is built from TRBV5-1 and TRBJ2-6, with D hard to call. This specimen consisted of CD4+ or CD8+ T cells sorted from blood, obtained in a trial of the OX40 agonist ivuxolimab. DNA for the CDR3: TGCGCCAGCAGCTTGGACGCAGCTGGGGCCAACGTCCTGACTTTC. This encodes CASSLDAAGANVLTF.